This TCR beta chain is from a study of cytomegalovirus exposure and HLA in healthy donors. Broader study findings: In the analysis, some V segments, TRBV6-2 and TRBV6-3 included, were excluded as indistinguishable.

Primers for the PCR totalled 60 Vbeta and 13 Jbeta. The table came from immunoSEQ multiplex PCR; TCRdb's copy has only in-frame clones and leaves some out. There are fewer than 120,000 clones in the sample; approximately 79% occur only once, and roughly 6% lies in the top ten. The V segment lost 3 bases and the J segment 4 bases; nucleotides outside the gene matches: 5. CDR1 is SGHAT, CDR2 FQNNGV, per germline. The CDR3 covers 16 residues. In regard to this clone: Its antigen remains unknown.

Sequencing was done on a sample of PBMCs. The source is a young man in good health and CMV-seropositive. V and J are TRBV11-2 and TRBJ1-3; TRBD1 aligns across 11 bases. The CDR3 sequence: CASSFRDRGSGNTIYF. The CDR3 region has the DNA TGTGCCAGCAGCTTCCGGGACAGGGGGTCCGGAAACACCATATATTTT.